These 9 T cell receptor beta chains originate from one sample sequenced in a study of T cells after somatic rescue of genetic block. Clones were read by immunoSEQ multiplex PCR, and TCRdb kept only the in-frame ones, dropping some. The sample shows approximately 58,000 clones, roughly 96% of them seen only once. The material sequenced was peripheral blood mononuclear cells (PBMCs). These TCRs come from a child less than two years old.

The chain carries TRBV5-1 and TRBJ2-1; 7 bases are a match to TRBD1. The V gene's germline CDR1 is SGHRS and CDR2 YFSETQ. This CDR3 comprises 13 residues. V lost 0 bases, J lost 8 bases, and 2 bases stayed unmatched. The CDR3 DNA reads as TGCGCCAGCAGCTTGGACAGGGGAGATGAGCAGTTCTTC. It yields the protein CASSLDRGDEQFF.

The chain's CDR3 is CASERGSGYGYTF. The CDR3 bases are TGTGCCTCTGAAAGGGGAAGTGGATATGGCTACACCTTC. This chain joins TRBV11-2 and TRBJ1-2, with TRBD1 as a possible D gene (5 bases). The CDR3 contains 13 residues. V was clipped by 11 bases and J by 5 bases, with 18 bases between them. CDR1 is SGHAT and CDR2 is FQNNGV in the germline V gene.

This chain joins TRBV6-1 and TRBJ1-5, with D possibly TRBD1 on 6 matching bases. The germline gives CDR1 MNHNS, CDR2 SASEGT. Trimming took off 5 bases at V and 3 bases at J, with 8 bases between the two ends. The CDR3 length is 13 residues. CDR3 loop: CASSHRDNQPQHF. CDR3 sequence (DNA): TGTGCCAGCAGTCACAGGGACAATCAGCCCCAGCATTTT.

V is TRBV9 and J is TRBJ2-3; perhaps TRBD2 as D (7 bases). V lost 2 bases and J lost 4, with 14 bases in between. CDR3 size: 15 residues. Germline CDR1 is SGDLS and CDR2 is YYNGEE. This chain's CDR3 is CASSVSGGGPDTQYF. Written as DNA, the CDR3 is TGTGCCAGCAGCGTCTCGGGGGGCGGTCCAGATACGCAGTATTTT.

The rearrangement links TRBV6-5 to TRBJ1-5; D is undetermined. Germline V gene sequence: CDR1 MNHEY, CDR2 SVGAGI. V lost 6 bases to trimming and J lost 7 bases, with 13 bases between them. The CDR3 is 13 amino acids. DNA of the CDR3: TGTGCCAGCAGCCCTTCCCGTGGGCAGCCCCAGCATTTT. It codes for CASSPSRGQPQHF.

The chain carries TRBV7-8 and TRBJ2-7; D unclear. Germline V gives CDR1 SGHVS, CDR2 FQNEAQ. The V end was cut by 5 bases, the J end by 0 bases, with 8 bases between. The CDR3 runs 13 residues. CDR3 DNA: TGTGCCAGCAGCGTCGACTTCTCCTACGAGCAGTACTTC. It encodes CASSVDFSYEQYF.

J is TRBJ2-5 and V is TRBV9, with TRBD2 matching 12 bases. Germline assignment: CDR1 SGDLS and CDR2 YYNGEE. Germline trimming cut 3 bases from V and 3 bases from J; bases unmatched to any gene: 0. This CDR3 is built from 14 residues. Written as DNA, the CDR3 is TGTGCCAGCAGCGGGACTAGCGGGAAAGAGACCCAGTACTTC. It translates to CASSGTSGKETQYF.

The chain links TRBV9 to TRBJ2-1, with 8 bases aligning to TRBD2. Germline V gene sequence: CDR1 SGDLS, CDR2 YYNGEE. Trimming cost V 0 bases and J 4 bases; bases outside gene matches: 12. The CDR3 extends over 18 amino acids. The CDR3, as DNA: TGTGCCAGCAGCGTAGGGCCACCGGGACTAGGGGGATACAATGAGCAGTTCTTC. Its protein product is CASSVGPPGLGGYNEQFF.

The V call is TRBV10-3, the J call TRBJ1-1, with 10 bases fitting TRBD1. The CDR3 loop spans 14 amino acids. With 6 bases clipped from V and 2 bases from J, the junction kept 3 bases outside the gene matches. Germline loops: CDR1 ENHRY, CDR2 SYGVKD. In DNA form, the CDR3 reads TGTGCCATCAGGACAGGGGGCGGAAACACTGAAGCTTTCTTT. Its protein is CAIRTGGGNTEAFF.